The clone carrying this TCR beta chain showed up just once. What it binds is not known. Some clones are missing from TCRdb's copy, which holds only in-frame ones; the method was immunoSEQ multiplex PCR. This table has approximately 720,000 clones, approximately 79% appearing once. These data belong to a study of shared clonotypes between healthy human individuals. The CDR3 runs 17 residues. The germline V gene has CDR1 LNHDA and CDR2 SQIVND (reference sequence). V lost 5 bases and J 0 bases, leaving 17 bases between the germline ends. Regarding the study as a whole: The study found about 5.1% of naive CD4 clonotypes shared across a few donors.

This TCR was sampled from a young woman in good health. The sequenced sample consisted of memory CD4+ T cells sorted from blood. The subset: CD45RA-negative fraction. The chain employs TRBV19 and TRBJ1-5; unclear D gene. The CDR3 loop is CASSSHRRSTSNQPQHF. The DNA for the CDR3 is TGTGCCAGTAGTTCACATAGACGGTCAACTAGCAATCAGCCCCAGCATTTT. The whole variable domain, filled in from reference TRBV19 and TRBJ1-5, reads DGGITQSPKYLFRKEGQNVTLSCEQNLNHDAMYWYRQDPGQGLRLIYYSQIVNDFQKGDIAEGYSVSREKKESFPLTVTSAQKNPTAFYLCASSSHRRSTSNQPQHFGDGTRLSIL.